These T cell receptor beta chains were read from a single sample in a study of blood T cell repertoires in COVID-19. The repertoire was sequenced with immunoSEQ multiplex PCR; TCRdb's copy has only in-frame clones and lacks some. The sample shows about 260,000 clones, roughly 86% of them seen only once. Material for sequencing was peripheral blood. The receptor source for this set is a man aged 40-49 years with active or convalescent COVID-19. Both conserved end residues are part of each CDR3. D genes are given only for firm matches. Some rows mark clone size as missing; the rest say once, few, many or name a class of expanded clone.

j_call d_call v_call clone_size cdr3_nt cdr3_aa
TRBJ2-1 TRBD1 TRBV7-9 - TGTGCCAGCAGCCCCCCGGGACAGGGCAATGAGCAGTTCTTC CASSPPGQGNEQFF
TRBJ1-2 - TRBV24-1 once TGTGCCACCAGAGACAGAAAAGATGGCTACACCTTC CATRDRKDGYTF
TRBJ2-3 - TRBV5-1 - TGCGCCAGCAGCTTGGGGGCGTTATTAGTAGATACGCAGTATTTT CASSLGALLVDTQYF
TRBJ1-2 TRBD1 TRBV9 - TGTGCCAGCAGCGTAGACAGGGGTGGGTATGGCTACACCTTC CASSVDRGGYGYTF
TRBJ1-5 TRBD1 TRBV27 - TGTGCCAGCAGACCTAACAGGGGACAAAGCAATCAGCCCCAGCATTTT CASRPNRGQSNQPQHF
TRBJ2-7 TRBD2 TRBV5-5 - TGTGCCAGCAGCTGGAGACTAGCGGATATCTCCTACGAGCAGTACTTC CASSWRLADISYEQYF
TRBJ1-6 - TRBV5-1 - TGCGCCAGCAGCTTGAGCGGCGCCTATAATTCACCCCTCCACTTT CASSLSGAYNSPLHF
TRBJ1-6 TRBD1 TRBV28 - TGTGCCAGCAGTTCGCGACAGGGGTCCTATAATTCACCCCTCCACTTT CASSSRQGSYNSPLHF
TRBJ2-3 - TRBV7-6 - TGTGCCAGCAGCTTAGTATATAGCAGGGGGGCGGCAGATACGCAGTATTTT CASSLVYSRGAADTQYF
TRBJ1-3 TRBD1 TRBV11-3 - TGTGCCAGCAGCCCCCGGACAGGGGCGAGCTCTGGAAACACCATATATTTT CASSPRTGASSGNTIYF
TRBJ1-1 - TRBV14 - TGTGCCAGCAGCCCCCTTGGGGCACTGAACACTGAAGCTTTCTTT CASSPLGALNTEAFF
TRBJ1-3 TRBD1 TRBV19 - TGTGCCAGTAGTATCTCAGAGGGGGCCTCTGGAAACACCATATATTTT CASSISEGASGNTIYF
TRBJ2-2 TRBD2 TRBV29-1 once TGCAGCGTCCCCGGGACTAGCGGGAGAGCCGGGGAGCTGTTTTTT CSVPGTSGRAGELFF
TRBJ2-4 TRBD1 TRBV19 - TGTGCCAGTAGGACAGGGCCGTCCAAAAACATTCAGTACTTC CASRTGPSKNIQYF
TRBJ2-1 - TRBV11-3 - TGTGCCAGCAGCTTAGTCATGATAGCCCAACACAATGAGCAGTTCTTC CASSLVMIAQHNEQFF
TRBJ2-2 - TRBV2 - TGTGCCAGCAGCACCGGGACAACGAACACCGGGGAGCTGTTTTTT CASSTGTTNTGELFF
TRBJ1-5 - TRBV15 - TGTGCCACCAGCAGAGTGAGAGGGGGAAATCAGCCCCAGCATTTT CATSRVRGGNQPQHF
TRBJ1-6 - TRBV5-1 - TGCGCCAGCAGCTTGGAGGCACTGGACATTAATTCACCCCTCCACTTT CASSLEALDINSPLHF
TRBJ2-4 TRBD2 TRBV5-4 - TGTGCCAGCAGCTTAAGGGACTACAACATTCAGTACTTC CASSLRDYNIQYF
TRBJ2-2 - TRBV18 - TGTGCCAGCTCAGAGCGACCCAGGGATGGGGAGCTGTTTTTT CASSERPRDGELFF
TRBJ1-2 TRBD1 TRBV24-1 - TGTGCCACCGGAGGAGGGGGCGCTGACTATGGCTACACCTTC CATGGGGADYGYTF
TRBJ2-7 TRBD1 TRBV19 - TGTGCCAGTAGTATCCCCGGACAGGGGGCCTACGAGCAGTACTTC CASSIPGQGAYEQYF
TRBJ2-5 TRBD1 TRBV5-1 - TGCGCCAGCAGCCCCGGGACAGGGAGCGAGACCCAGTACTTC CASSPGTGSETQYF
TRBJ2-7 - TRBV11-2 - TGTGCCAGCAGCTCCCGTGGACAGACATACGAGCAGTACTTC CASSSRGQTYEQYF
TRBJ1-1 - TRBV10-2 - TGCGCCAGCAGAGAAAGGGACACAGGGAACACTGAAGCTTTCTTT CASRERDTGNTEAFF
TRBJ1-1 - TRBV5-1 - TGCGCCAGCAGCTTAGGAGCTTTGAACACTGAAGCTTTCTTT CASSLGALNTEAFF